One and the same sample provided the 3 T cell receptor beta chains below, sequenced in a study of Ad26.COV2.S vaccination and SARS-CoV-2 variants. Regarding treatment: 19 received Ad26.COV2.S at low or high dose, single or two shots; a few received placebo; per-sample allocation not given. Following the first vaccine or placebo injection, samples were taken on day 63. TCRdb's copy holds only in-frame clones and misses some; the assay was immunoSEQ multiplex PCR. Among roughly 700,000 clones, around 90% were seen once, and the ten largest hold about 1.5%. The sample consisted of peripheral blood, taken in a trial of Ad26.COV2.S vaccine versus placebo. The receptors were sampled from a person aged 18-60 years who received the Ad26.COV2.S COVID-19 vaccine or a placebo.

The chain combines TRBV19 with TRBJ2-3; the match to TRBD2 covers 7 bases. The CDR3 is 16 amino acids. The germline V gene has CDR1 LNHDA and CDR2 SQIVND (reference sequence). With 3 bases clipped from V and 1 base from J, the junction kept 7 bases outside the gene matches. In DNA form, the CDR3 reads TGTGCCAGTAGTATTCGGGCGGGAGATCGCACAGATACGCAGTATTTT. Encoded protein: CASSIRAGDRTDTQYF.

The V and J genes are TRBV6-2 or TRBV6-3 and TRBJ1-4; D not resolved. The CDR3 totals 12 residues. Germline V gives CDR1 MNHEY, CDR2 SVGEGT. V lost 5 bases and J lost 11, with 12 bases in between. In DNA form, the CDR3 reads TGTGCCAGCAGTGGACGCTCTGAGAAACTGTTTTTT. Translation: CASSGRSEKLFF.

The genes are TRBV5-1 and TRBJ1-1; D uncertain. The CDR3 length is 13 residues. Deletions cut 3 bases from V and 1 base from J, with 7 bases between. Germline V gives CDR1 SGHRS, CDR2 YFSETQ. Written as DNA, the CDR3 is TGCGCCAGCAGCTGGGCAGGGAACACTGAAGCTTTCTTT. Protein: CASSWAGNTEAFF.